One sample yielded the 4 T cell receptor beta chains listed below, sequenced in a study of T-cell memory formation after mild COVID-19. TCRdb analysed the 5' RACE reads with MiXCR anew, one entry per CDR3 protein. The sample includes around 130,000 distinct CDR3 sequences, approximately 17% of them seen just once. Material: PBMCs or a T cell subset sorted from them (not recorded which). The receptors stem from a man aged 18 to 30 who had mild COVID-19 (a few samples of this study predate the infection). Cell type and time point are not known.

The chain recombines TRBV18 with TRBJ2-7; 7 bases line up with TRBD1. V dropped 2 bases and J dropped 3; count of bases not matched to a gene: 7. The CDR3 runs to 15 residues. CDR1 is KGHSH and CDR2 is LQKENI in the germline V gene. The CDR3 is CASSPFRDSYYEQYF. The CDR3 coding sequence is TGTGCCAGCTCACCATTCCGGGACAGCTACTACGAGCAGTACTTC.

The chain couples TRBV28 to TRBJ1-6; 8 positions match TRBD1. CDR1 and CDR2 from the germline V gene are MDHEN and SYDVKM. V was pared by 6 bases and J by 8 bases, with 9 bases of the junction left unmatched. This CDR3 has 15 residues. CDR3 sequence (DNA): TGTGCCAGCAGACCCGGACAGGGAAGCCATTCACCCCTCCACTTT. Encoded protein: CASRPGQGSHSPLHF.

This clonotype was counted a few times. The chain uses TRBV4-2 and TRBJ2-1, with 9 nucleotides matching TRBD1. J lost 0 bases, V lost 4 bases, and 7 bases had no gene match. Per the germline V gene, CDR1 is LGHNA and CDR2 is YNFKEQ. The CDR3 extends over 17 amino acids. CDR3 DNA: TGTGCCAGCAGCCTCGGACAGGGGCCTAGCTCCTACAATGAGCAGTTCTTC. This encodes CASSLGQGPSSYNEQFF.

V gene TRBV24-1 combines with J gene TRBJ1-4; maybe TRBD1 (6 bases). Germline CDR1 KGHDR, CDR2 SFDVKD. The CDR3 loop spans 14 amino acids. Trimming pared 7 bases from V and 4 bases from J, leaving 12 bases between. The CDR3 is CATSEGQHNEKLFF. In DNA, the CDR3 is TGTGCCACCAGCGAAGGACAGCATAATGAAAAACTGTTTTTT.